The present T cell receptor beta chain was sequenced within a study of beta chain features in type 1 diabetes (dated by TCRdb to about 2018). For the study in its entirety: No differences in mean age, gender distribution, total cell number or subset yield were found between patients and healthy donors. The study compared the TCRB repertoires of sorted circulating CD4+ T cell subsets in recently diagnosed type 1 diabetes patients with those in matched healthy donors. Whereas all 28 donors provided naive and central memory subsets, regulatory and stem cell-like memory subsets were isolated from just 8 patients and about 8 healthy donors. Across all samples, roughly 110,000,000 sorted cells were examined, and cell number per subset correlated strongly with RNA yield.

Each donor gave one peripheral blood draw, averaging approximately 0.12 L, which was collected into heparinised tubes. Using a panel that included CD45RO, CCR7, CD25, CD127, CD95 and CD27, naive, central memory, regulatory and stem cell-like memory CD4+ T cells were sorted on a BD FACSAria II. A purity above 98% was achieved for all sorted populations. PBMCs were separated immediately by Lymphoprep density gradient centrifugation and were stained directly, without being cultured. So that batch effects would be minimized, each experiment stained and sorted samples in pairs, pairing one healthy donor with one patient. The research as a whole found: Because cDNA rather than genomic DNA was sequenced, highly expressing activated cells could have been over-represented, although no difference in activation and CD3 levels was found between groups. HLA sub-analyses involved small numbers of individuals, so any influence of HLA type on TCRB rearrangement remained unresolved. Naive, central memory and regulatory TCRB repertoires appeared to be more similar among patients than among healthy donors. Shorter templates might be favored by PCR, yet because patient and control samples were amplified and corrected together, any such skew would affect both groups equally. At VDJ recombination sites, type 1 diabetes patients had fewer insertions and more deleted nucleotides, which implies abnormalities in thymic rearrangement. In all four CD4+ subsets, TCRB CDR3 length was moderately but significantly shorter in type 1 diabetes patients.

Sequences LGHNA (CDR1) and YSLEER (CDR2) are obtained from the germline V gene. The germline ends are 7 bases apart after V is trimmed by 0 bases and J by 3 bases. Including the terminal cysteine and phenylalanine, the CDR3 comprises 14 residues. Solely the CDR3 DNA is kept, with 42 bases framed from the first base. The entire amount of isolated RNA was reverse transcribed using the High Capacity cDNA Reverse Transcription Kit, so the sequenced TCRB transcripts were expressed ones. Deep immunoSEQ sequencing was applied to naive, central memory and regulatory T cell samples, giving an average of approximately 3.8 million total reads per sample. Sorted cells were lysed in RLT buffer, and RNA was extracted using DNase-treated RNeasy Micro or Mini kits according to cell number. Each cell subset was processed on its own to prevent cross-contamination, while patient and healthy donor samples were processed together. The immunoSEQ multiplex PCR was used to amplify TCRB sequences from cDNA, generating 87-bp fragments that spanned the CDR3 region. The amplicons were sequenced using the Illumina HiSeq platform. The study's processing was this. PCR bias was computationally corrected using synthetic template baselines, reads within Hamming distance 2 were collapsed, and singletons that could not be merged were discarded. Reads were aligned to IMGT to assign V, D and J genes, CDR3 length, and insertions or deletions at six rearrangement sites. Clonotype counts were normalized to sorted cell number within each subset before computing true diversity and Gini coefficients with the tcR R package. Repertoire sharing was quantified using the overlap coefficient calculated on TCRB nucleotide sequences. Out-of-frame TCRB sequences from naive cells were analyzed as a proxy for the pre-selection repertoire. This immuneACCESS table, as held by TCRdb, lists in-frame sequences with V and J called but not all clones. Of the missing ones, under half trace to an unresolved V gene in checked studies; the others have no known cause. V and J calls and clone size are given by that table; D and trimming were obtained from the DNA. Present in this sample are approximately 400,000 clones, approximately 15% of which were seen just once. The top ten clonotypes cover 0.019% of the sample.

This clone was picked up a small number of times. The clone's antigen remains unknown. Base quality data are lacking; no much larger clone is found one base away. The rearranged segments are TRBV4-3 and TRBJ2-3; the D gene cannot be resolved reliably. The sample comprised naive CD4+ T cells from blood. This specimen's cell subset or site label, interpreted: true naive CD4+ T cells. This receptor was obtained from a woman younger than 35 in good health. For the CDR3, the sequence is CASSQDRQTDTQYF. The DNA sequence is TGCGCCAGCAGCCAAGATCGCCAGACAGATACGCAGTATTTT.